The 27 T cell receptor beta chains presented below share a single source sample, sequenced in a study of blood T cell repertoires in COVID-19. Measured with immunoSEQ multiplex PCR; TCRdb has only the in-frame clones, and not every one. Here the sample spans about 250,000 clones, around 84% being singletons. The sequencing input was PBMCs or T cells enriched from blood (not recorded which). These receptors originate from a man between 18 and 29 years old who had recovered from COVID-19.

The rearrangement links TRBV3-1 (or the pseudogene TRBV3-2) to TRBJ2-3; D is possibly TRBD2 (7 bases). CDR1 is LGHDT and CDR2 is YNNKEL in the germline V gene (reference sequence). V was shortened by 4 bases and J by 4 bases, with 18 bases between the two germline ends. This CDR3 has 16 amino acids. This CDR3 is CASSPTRGGFSDTQYF. Here the CDR3 DNA reads TGTGCCAGCAGCCCTACAAGGGGGGGGTTCTCAGATACGCAGTATTTT.

The V and J genes are TRBV7-3 and TRBJ2-2; 7 positions agree with TRBD2. V lost 2 bases, J lost 3 bases, and 3 bases stayed unmatched. Germline V gives CDR1 SGHTA, CDR2 FQGTGA. The CDR3 is 15 amino acids. CDR3 nucleotides: TGTGCCAGCAGCTTAGATCTAGCGGACACCGGGGAGCTGTTTTTT. Protein sequence: CASSLDLADTGELFF.

This clone was counted only a few times. The J gene is TRBJ1-3, the V gene TRBV2; D is perhaps TRBD1 (6 bases). V lost 5 bases and J 2 bases, leaving 10 bases between the germline ends. CDR1 is SNHLY, CDR2 FYNNEI, per germline. The length of the CDR3 is 14 residues. CDR3 DNA sequence: TGTGCCAGCAGTCAGGGGACAACTGGAAACACCATATATTTT. As protein: CASSQGTTGNTIYF.

The gene calls are TRBV11-3 and TRBJ2-1, with 7 bases identical to TRBD1. The CDR3 extends over 16 amino acids. The J segment lost 2 bases and the V segment lost 2 bases, leaving 6 bases of the junction unmatched. The germline gives CDR1 SGHNT, CDR2 YENEEA. The CDR3 DNA reads TGTGCCAGCAGCTTAATCCAGGGGACAGCCTACAATGAGCAGTTCTTC. Its protein product is CASSLIQGTAYNEQFF.

The chain has TRBV6-4 and TRBJ1-5, with D perhaps matching TRBD1 (5 bases). V lost 1 base and J lost 4, with 14 bases in between. CDR1 MRHNA and CDR2 SNTAGT come from the germline V gene. The CDR3 length is 16 residues. CDR3 coding DNA: TGTGCCAGCAGTGACTATCTTGACAGCCCAAATCAGCCCCAGCATTTT. Protein: CASSDYLDSPNQPQHF.

This clone appeared a few times. The chain combines TRBV10-1 with TRBJ1-1; D is unclear. Germline-derived CDR1 and CDR2 are WNHNN and SYGVQD (reference sequence). The CDR3 has 13 residues. V lost 0 bases, J lost 5 bases, and 7 bases lay in between. CDR3 nucleotide sequence: TGCGCCAGCAGTGAGTCGACTCGTACTGAAGCTTTCTTT. Its translation: CASSESTRTEAFF.

The chain combines TRBV12-3 or TRBV12-4 with TRBJ1-6; D is unclear. This CDR3 spans 13 amino acids. V was cut by 3 bases and J by 8 bases, with 8 bases left in between. CDR3 residues: CASSFAPDSPLHF. The CDR3 DNA reads TGTGCCAGCAGTTTTGCGCCTGATTCACCCCTCCACTTT.

In this sample, this clone turned up once. V and J are TRBV24-1 and TRBJ2-5; TRBD2 matches at 7 bases. This CDR3 comprises 14 residues. Germline loops: CDR1 KGHDR, CDR2 SFDVKD. J lost 9 bases, V lost 1 base, and 7 bases had no gene match. The CDR3 DNA is TGTGCCACCAGTGATTTTTCGGGGAGGGAGGCCCAGTACTTC. Translated: CATSDFSGREAQYF.

This clone has more than one count but fewer than ten. The J gene is TRBJ1-2, the V gene TRBV19; TRBD1 aligns across 8 bases. Germline V gene lookup returns CDR1 LNHDA and CDR2 SQIVND (reference sequence). Trimming removed 6 bases from V and 4 bases from J; junction bases left unmatched: 22. CDR3 size: 19 residues. The CDR3 sequence: CASSRTGGQFAAGGYGYTF. As DNA, the CDR3 is TGTGCCAGTAGCAGAACAGGGGGACAGTTTGCCGCCGGGGGCTATGGCTACACCTTC. Using reference TRBV19 and TRBJ1-2 for the parts outside the CDR3, the full variable domain is DGGITQSPKYLFRKEGQNVTLSCEQNLNHDAMYWYRQDPGQGLRLIYYSQIVNDFQKGDIAEGYSVSREKKESFPLTVTSAQKNPTAFYLCASSRTGGQFAAGGYGYTFGSGTRLTVV.

Comments on this clone: It is unclear where the CDR3 begins or ends on the DNA, so no DNA is shown, and the CDR3 is as TCRdb lists it. The rearrangement joins TRBV19 to TRBJ2-2; TRBD1, the D gene given by the table, was not confirmed from the DNA. The germline V gene has CDR1 LNHDA and CDR2 SQIVND (reference sequence). 17 amino acids form the CDR3, both terminal residues included. CDR3 amino acids: CASSGGQYVGNTGELFF.

This clone was detected a few times. This chain connects TRBV19 to TRBJ1-6; maybe TRBD1 (5 bases). The CDR3 runs to 16 residues. The V and J ends lost 5 bases and 0 bases respectively, with 11 bases between them. CDR1 is LNHDA and CDR2 is SQIVND in the germline V gene (reference sequence). Written as DNA, the CDR3 is TGTGCCAGTAGTCTTGGGGGGAGCTCCTATAATTCACCCCTCCACTTT. It is translated as CASSLGGSSYNSPLHF.

DNA for the CDR3: TGTGCCAGCAGCATACGCCGGGAGCCCAACTATGGCTACACCTTC. This sequence encodes CASSIRREPNYGYTF. This chain uses TRBV7-2 with TRBJ1-2; D ambiguous. V gave up 5 bases and J gave up 2 bases, with 15 bases separating them. Looked up from germline, CDR1 is SGHTA and CDR2 is FQGNSA. This CDR3 comprises 15 residues.

This clone appeared a few times. The rearrangement uses TRBV10-3 and TRBJ2-1; 8 nucleotides align to TRBD2. V lost 8 bases and J lost 2; bases outside the gene matches: 11. The CDR3 has 16 amino acids. Germline V gives CDR1 ENHRY, CDR2 SYGVKD. The CDR3 region has the DNA TGTGCCATCCAGTCTACGGGGGGGACCGCCTACAATGAGCAGTTCTTC. Amino acid sequence: CAIQSTGGTAYNEQFF.

CDR3 loop: CATSDPRRVADTQYF. The CDR3 DNA reads as TGTGCCACCAGTGATCCCCGACGGGTGGCAGATACGCAGTATTTT. The chain recombines TRBV24-1 with TRBJ2-3, with D hard to call. This CDR3 spans 15 amino acids. Germline-derived CDR1 and CDR2 are KGHDR and SFDVKD. V was clipped by 3 bases and J by 4 bases, with 13 bases between them.

The genes are TRBV7-9 and TRBJ2-7; 7 bases are shared with TRBD2. The germline CDR1 and CDR2 sequences are SEHNR and FQNEAQ (reference sequence). CDR3 length equals 15 residues. With V trimmed by 2 bases and J by 0 bases, 4 bases remained unmatched. The CDR3: CASSLSSGSSYEQYF. The DNA of the CDR3 is TGTGCCAGCAGCTTATCTAGCGGAAGCTCCTACGAGCAGTACTTC.

V usage is TRBV6-6 and J usage is TRBJ1-5; 7 positions agree with TRBD1. Per germline, CDR1 MNHNY and CDR2 SVGAGI (reference sequence). The J segment lost 5 bases and the V segment lost 6 bases, leaving 10 bases of the junction unmatched. The CDR3 has 15 residues. CDR3 amino acids: CASRPEGASHQPQHF. The CDR3 bases are TGTGCCAGCAGGCCCGAGGGGGCCTCTCATCAGCCCCAGCATTTT.

The gene calls are TRBV28 and TRBJ2-7, with 9 bases identical to TRBD1. Germline V lookup: CDR1 MDHEN, CDR2 SYDVKM. The CDR3 totals 13 residues. Trimming cost V 3 bases and J 4 bases; bases outside gene matches: 1. The DNA of the CDR3 is TGTGCCAGCAGTTTGGGACAGGGTTACGAGCAGTACTTC. Protein sequence: CASSLGQGYEQYF.

CDR3 DNA sequence: TGTGCCAGCAGCCCCGGGAGCGGTAGTGAGCAGTTCTTC. It yields the protein CASSPGSGSEQFF. V is TRBV7-9 and J is TRBJ2-1; tentatively, D is TRBD2 (6 bases). The CDR3 contains 13 residues. Trimming removed 5 bases from V and 9 bases from J, with 14 bases in between. Per the germline V gene, CDR1 is SEHNR and CDR2 is FQNEAQ (reference sequence).

The V gene is TRBV10-3, the J gene TRBJ2-1, with 11 positions matching TRBD2. CDR1 ENHRY and CDR2 SYGVKD come from the germline V gene. The CDR3 extends over 15 amino acids. V shed 6 bases, J shed 8 bases, and the junction held 9 bases outside the gene matches. CDR3 bases: TGTGCCATCAGCCACATTAGCGGGGGGGCCGATGAGCAGTTCTTC. It codes for CAISHISGGADEQFF.

The chain employs TRBV19 and TRBJ2-5, with 12 bases identical to TRBD2. The ends lost 5 bases at V and 4 bases at J; junction bases unmatched: 11. The length of the CDR3 is 17 residues. The germline V gene has CDR1 LNHDA and CDR2 SQIVND (reference sequence). The CDR3 spells CASSRWTSGVPGETQYF. The CDR3 region has the DNA TGTGCCAGTAGTCGATGGACTAGCGGGGTACCGGGAGAGACCCAGTACTTC.

This rearrangement joins TRBV27 to TRBJ2-3; D is possibly TRBD1 (6 bases). Germline CDR1 is MNHEY and CDR2 is SMNVEV (reference sequence). V dropped 0 bases and J dropped 0 bases, with 10 bases sitting between them. This CDR3 is built from 16 residues. CDR3 region: CASSLSGQISTDTQYF. CDR3 in DNA: TGTGCCAGCAGTTTATCCGGACAGATTAGCACAGATACGCAGTATTTT.

Here the CDR3 DNA reads TGCGCCAGCAGCCTCAGTCCCACAGATACGCAGTATTTT. Amino acid sequence: CASSLSPTDTQYF. The chain employs TRBV5-1 and TRBJ2-3; D unresolved. Germline CDR1 SGHRS, CDR2 YFSETQ. V was trimmed by 4 bases and J by 2 bases, leaving 8 bases between them. The CDR3 length is 13 residues.

The chain links TRBV6-5 to TRBJ1-5; 8 positions agree with TRBD1. CDR3 length equals 13 residues. The germline gives CDR1 MNHEY, CDR2 SVGAGI. Trimming cost V 4 bases and J 7 bases; bases outside gene matches: 3. CDR3 DNA: TGTGCCAGCAGTTTCGGACAGGGACAGCCCCAGCATTTT. Amino acid sequence: CASSFGQGQPQHF.

The V call is TRBV19, the J call TRBJ1-3; the D gene is possibly TRBD1 (5 bases). Trimming stripped 0 bases from V and 4 bases from J, with 10 bases between. CDR3 size: 15 residues. Germline CDR1 and CDR2: LNHDA and SQIVND (reference sequence). The CDR3 nucleotides read TGTGCCAGTAGTATAGATCGGGGGGTAGGAAACACCATATATTTT. Amino acids: CASSIDRGVGNTIYF.

The genes are TRBV28 and TRBJ2-1; 9 bases line up with TRBD2. The CDR3 has 15 residues. V lost 7 bases to trimming and J lost 0 bases; unmatched junction nucleotides: 4. Germline-derived CDR1 and CDR2 are MDHEN and SYDVKM. The CDR3, as DNA: TGTGCCAGCAAACGCGGGAGGGGCTCCTACAATGAGCAGTTCTTC. This translates into CASKRGRGSYNEQFF. Full variable domain (missing parts from reference TRBV28 and TRBJ2-1): DVKVTQSSRYLVKRTGEKVFLECVQDMDHENMFWYRQDPGLGLRLIYFSYDVKMKEKGDIPEGYSVSREKKERFSLILESASTNQTSMYLCASKRGRGSYNEQFFGPGTRLTVL.

The chain couples TRBV7-9 to TRBJ2-1; tentative D call: TRBD1 (6 bases). This CDR3 has 17 residues. The germline V gene has CDR1 SEHNR and CDR2 FQNEAQ (reference sequence). Trimming removed 1 base from V and 0 bases from J, with 13 bases in between. DNA of the CDR3: TGTGCCAGCAGCTTAGGAGTTCGAGGGGGCTCCTACAATGAGCAGTTCTTC. Translated: CASSLGVRGGSYNEQFF.

This clone was observed once. V and J are TRBV6-1 and TRBJ2-5, with 10 bases fitting TRBD2. V shed 4 bases and J 5 bases; nucleotides not matched to a gene: 1. CDR3 length: 13 amino acids. Germline V gene lookup returns CDR1 MNHNS and CDR2 SASEGT. The CDR3 protein is CASSVAGGETQYF. The CDR3, as DNA: TGTGCCAGCAGTGTAGCGGGAGGTGAGACCCAGTACTTC.